This is a list of T cell receptor beta chains from one sample in a study of blood T cell repertoires in COVID-19. Generated by immunoSEQ multiplex PCR, the TCRdb table keeps only in-frame clones and is missing some. The table has roughly 220,000 clones, approximately 86% seen once. Sequencing was carried out using peripheral blood. Receptor source: a man aged 55 to 70 with acute or convalescent COVID-19. Both conserved end residues are part of each CDR3. The D gene is left open where the match is weak. Clone sizes are given selectively: once, few, many, or a class where the clone is expanded.

CDR3 DNA,CDR3 protein,D gene,clone size,J gene,V gene,CDR3 length
TGTGCCAGCAGTTCCCGGGTCACCGGGGAGCTGTTTTTT,CASSSRVTGELFF,.,.,TRBJ2-2,TRBV6-5,13
TGTGCCAGCAGCCCCCCGGGACAGACATACTATGGCTACACCTTC,CASSPPGQTYYGYTF,TRBD1,.,TRBJ1-2,TRBV7-2,15
TGTGCCAGCAGCGATCGAGTGGACGAGCAGTACTTC,CASSDRVDEQYF,.,.,TRBJ2-7,TRBV28,12
TGTGCCAGTAGTATACGTCGGCGGCTTGAAGAGACCCAGTACTTC,CASSIRRRLEETQYF,.,.,TRBJ2-5,TRBV19,15
TGTGCCAGCAGCGTCGTGGGGAGCTCCTACGAGCAGTACTTC,CASSVVGSSYEQYF,.,once,TRBJ2-7,TRBV9,14
TGTGCCAGCAGCCAAGATCGAATAGCGGGGGCTGTCTACGAGCAGTACTTC,CASSQDRIAGAVYEQYF,TRBD2,.,TRBJ2-7,TRBV3-1/TRBV3-2,17
TGTGCCAGCAGCGTAGGGGACAGAAGAGAGACCCAGTACTTC,CASSVGDRRETQYF,TRBD1,once,TRBJ2-5,TRBV9,14
TGTGCCACCAGCAGAGAGTTTCCAGGGGTCAATGAGCAGTTCTTC,CATSREFPGVNEQFF,.,.,TRBJ2-1,TRBV15,15
TGTGCCAGCAACCTCAAGCGGGGGCGCCAAGAGACCCAGTACTTC,CASNLKRGRQETQYF,TRBD2,.,TRBJ2-5,TRBV6-5,15
TGTGCCAGCAGCCAAGTTTTGACCGCACAGGGGGCTGGCTACACCTTC,CASSQVLTAQGAGYTF,TRBD1,.,TRBJ1-2,TRBV3-1/TRBV3-2,16
TGTGCCAGCAGCGCTCGTGGGTGGGGGGAAGAGACCCAGTACTTC,CASSARGWGEETQYF,.,few,TRBJ2-5,TRBV9,15
TGTGCCATCAGTGAGGTCTACAGGGATTCGCGTCGTGAAAAACTGTTTTTT,CAISEVYRDSRREKLFF,.,.,TRBJ1-4,TRBV10-3,17
TGTGCCAGCAGTTTAAGCGGGCGGAACACTGAAGCTTTCTTT,CASSLSGRNTEAFF,.,.,TRBJ1-1,TRBV27,14
TGCGCCAGCAGCCAAGCGGGGGTTCCCGGGGAGCTGTTTTTT,CASSQAGVPGELFF,.,.,TRBJ2-2,TRBV4-3,14
TGTGCCAGCAGTACCACATATCCGAACACTGAAGCTTTCTTT,CASSTTYPNTEAFF,.,.,TRBJ1-1,TRBV6-2/TRBV6-3,14
TGTGCCAGCAGCCACCCGGGGGGGCCGGTGGATACGCAGTATTTT,CASSHPGGPVDTQYF,TRBD2,.,TRBJ2-3,TRBV4-2,15
TGTGCCAGCAGGTGGGGGGGTTCTACGAACACTGAAGCTTTCTTT,CASRWGGSTNTEAFF,.,.,TRBJ1-1,TRBV25-1,15
TGTGCCAGCAGCACAGGGGGGGGGCCCCAAGAGACCCAGTACTTC,CASSTGGGPQETQYF,.,.,TRBJ2-5,TRBV7-2,15
TGCGCCAGCAGCTCAGCAGACTTCTCTGGGGCCAACGTCCTGACTTTC,CASSSADFSGANVLTF,.,.,TRBJ2-6,TRBV5-1,16
TGTGCCAGCAGCGGAGTTGGAGCCCGCGGCTACACCTTC,CASSGVGARGYTF,.,once,TRBJ1-2,TRBV7-8,13
TGCGCCAGCAGCCAAGCCCCCGGGACTTCGAACACCGGGGAGCTGTTTTTT,CASSQAPGTSNTGELFF,.,.,TRBJ2-2,TRBV4-1,17
TGCGCCAGCAGCTTGGCTGGGAGCTCCTATAATTCACCCCTCCACTTT,CASSLAGSSYNSPLHF,.,once,TRBJ1-6,TRBV5-1,16
TGTGCCAGTAGACCGGGGACTAGTTCCTACGAGCAGTACTTC,CASRPGTSSYEQYF,TRBD2,.,TRBJ2-7,TRBV19,14
TGCGCCAGCAGTGAGGCCGGGACAAGAAACTATGGCTACACCTTC,CASSEAGTRNYGYTF,.,.,TRBJ1-2,TRBV10-2,15
TGTGCCAGCGGGGGACAGACTACTGGAAACACCATATATTTT,CASGGQTTGNTIYF,TRBD1,.,TRBJ1-3,TRBV3-1/TRBV3-2,14
TGTGCCAGCAGCCCCCGGAGCGGGGGTGAAGCTTTCTTT,CASSPRSGGEAFF,.,.,TRBJ1-1,TRBV2,13
TGTGCCAGCAGCTTGGGGACGACAGGGGTGTCGGGCGAGCAGTACTTC,CASSLGTTGVSGEQYF,TRBD1,once,TRBJ2-7,TRBV7-9,16
TGTGCCAGCAGTTACCTAGGGGCTAGCACAGATACGCAGTATTTT,CASSYLGASTDTQYF,.,.,TRBJ2-3,TRBV6-5,15
TGTGCCAGCAGCGGAGGACAGGGCTCGTGGGATACGCAGTATTTT,CASSGGQGSWDTQYF,TRBD1,.,TRBJ2-3,TRBV7-2,15